This T cell receptor beta chain was retrieved from a study of tumor and adjacent non-tumor tissue in lung cancer. The template was RNA from unsorted bulk tissue. The study, taken as a whole, reports: Tumor repertoires had a smaller top 100 clone share than normal lung.

The CDR3 is 15 amino acids. V dropped 8 bases and J dropped 3 bases, with 14 bases sitting between them. To note about this clonotype: Its cognate antigen is unknown. Since a much larger clone is just one base distant, this may be a read error.

Three rounds of nested PCR, following a modified ARM-PCR protocol, produced the TCRbeta library. A single record per CDR3 protein comes from TCRdb applying MiXCR to the multiplex PCR reads. The top ten hold about 25% of the sample, which has 200,000 or so distinct CDR3 sequences, 71% seen once. This TCR came from a man in his sixties with non-small cell lung cancer. The chain links TRBV12-3 or TRBV12-4 to TRBJ1-6; D may be TRBD1 (5 bases). Material: lung tumor tissue. CDR3 region: CASGPAGIYNSPLHF. DNA for the CDR3: TGTGCCAGCGGTCCAGCAGGGATCTATAATTCACCCCTCCACTTT.